A single sample gave rise to the 14 T cell receptor beta chains below, sequenced in a study of CD8 T cells in ankylosing spondylitis. Whole-study findings and limits: Blood of patients with ankylosing spondylitis appeared to be characterized by a TCR beta motif of several highly homologous variants.

The antigens of these receptors remain unknown. TCRdb redid the calling of the 5' RACE reads with MiXCR, one entry per CDR3 protein. The sample records 500,000 or so distinct CDR3 sequences, 5.3% being singletons. Sequencing input: blood, either unsorted or a sorted T cell fraction (not recorded which). The receptors here all came from a male donor with ankylosing spondylitis.

This clonotype has a count of ten or more. The chain links TRBV21-1 to TRBJ2-1; the D call TRBD2 from the table was never checked on the DNA. TRBV21-1 is a pseudogene. The CDR3 is 11 amino acids. CDR3 loop: CARCSGNEQFF. The CDR3, as DNA: TGTGCCCGCTGTAGCGGCAATGAGCAGTTCTTC.

The chain links TRBV28 to TRBJ2-3, with D possibly being TRBD2 (7 bases). This CDR3 region has 15 residues. Germline assignment: CDR1 MDHEN and CDR2 SYDVKM. V was shortened by 2 bases and J by 10 bases, with 19 bases between the two germline ends. CDR3 in amino acids: CASSLGGGGGDAQYF. As DNA, the CDR3 is TGTGCCAGCAGTTTAGGGGGCGGAGGGGGGGATGCGCAGTATTTT.

CDR3 protein: CATLSVAQNSPSGANVLTF. The CDR3 DNA sequence: TGTGCCACCCTTTCCGTAGCCCAAAACTCCCCTTCTGGGGCCAACGTCCTGACTTTC. The chain carries TRBV10-3 and TRBJ2-6; D is undetermined. This CDR3 is built from 19 residues. Between the trimmed V and J ends, which lost 10 bases and 1 base, there was a span of 26 bases. Germline CDR1 and CDR2: ENHRY and SYGVKD.

The table lists this clonotype with many counts. The V gene is TRBV7-3, the J gene TRBJ2-7; D perhaps matches TRBD1 (6 bases). The CDR3 runs 14 residues. CDR1 and CDR2 from the germline V gene are SGHTA and FQGTGA. V dropped 5 bases and J dropped 2 bases, with 13 bases sitting between them. The CDR3 coding sequence is TGTGCCAGCAGCCCGCAGGGGACCGCCTACGAGCAGTACTTC. It encodes CASSPQGTAYEQYF.

This chain joins TRBV7-8 and TRBJ2-1; weak D call: TRBD2 (6 bases). Germline V CDR1 and CDR2: SGHVS, FQNEAQ. This CDR3 spans 16 amino acids. V was clipped by 1 base and J by 6 bases, with 16 bases between them. CDR3 nucleotides: TGTGCCAGCAGCTTAGGCCCTCCGGGAGCGGGCAATGAGCAGTTCTTC. Its protein product is CASSLGPPGAGNEQFF.

This clonotype was detected many times. This chain connects TRBV27 to TRBJ2-1; D gene uncertain. This CDR3 has 14 amino acids. V lost 9 bases and J lost 9, with 21 bases in between. From germline, CDR1 is MNHEY and CDR2 SMNVEV (reference sequence). CDR3 region: CASKMAVKIAEQFF. The CDR3, as DNA: TGTGCCAGTAAGATGGCCGTTAAAATAGCTGAGCAGTTCTTC.

This clonotype came up a few times. The rearrangement joins TRBV20-1 to TRBJ1-5; D is possibly TRBD1 (6 bases). With 3 bases removed from V and 3 bases from J, the gap between germline ends came to 18 bases. In germline, CDR1 is DFQATT, CDR2 SNEGSKA (reference sequence). The CDR3 is 16 amino acids. The DNA of the CDR3 is TGCAGTGCTAGGCGGAAGTCCAGGGGCTCCAATCAGCCCCAGCATTTT. The encoded protein is CSARRKSRGSNQPQHF.

The CDR3 is CASSYSVVNTGELFF. The CDR3 DNA reads TGTGCCAGCAGTTACTCAGTAGTGAACACCGGGGAGCTGTTTTTT. The chain recombines TRBV6-2 or TRBV6-3 with TRBJ2-2; D is uncertain. V gave up 0 bases and J gave up 1 base, with 6 bases separating them. The CDR3 extends over 15 amino acids. Germline V CDR1 and CDR2: MNHEY, SVGEGT.

V gene TRBV4-1 combines with J gene TRBJ2-7, with a tentative D call TRBD1 (6 bases). The CDR3 contains 15 residues. The V end lost 0 bases, the J end lost 10 bases, and 19 bases lay between the germline ends. CDR1 MGHRA and CDR2 YSYEKL come from the germline V gene. The CDR3 nucleotides read TGCGCCAGCAGCCAAGACGTCGCCAGGGGCGCCCCACAGTACTTC. Its translation: CASSQDVARGAPQYF.

At least ten counts were recorded for this clonotype. The V call is TRBV28, the J call TRBJ1-2; D call uncertain. The germline gives CDR1 MDHEN, CDR2 SYDVKM. The CDR3 covers 13 residues. Between the trimmed V and J ends, which lost 6 bases and 8 bases, there was a span of 16 bases. CDR3 DNA: TGTGCCAGCAGCATCGGGCAGTGGAAGGGCTACACCTTC. Protein: CASSIGQWKGYTF.

This clonotype was recorded at least ten times. The chain has TRBV29-1 and TRBJ1-1; D is possibly TRBD1 (6 bases). Germline V lookup: CDR1 SQVTM, CDR2 ANQGSEA. Trimming removed 6 bases from V and 0 bases from J, with 11 bases in between. The CDR3 is 13 amino acids. CDR3 coding DNA: TGCAGCGTCGGACAGCAGATGAACACTGAAGCTTTCTTT. Protein: CSVGQQMNTEAFF.

This clonotype was picked up many times. The gene calls are TRBV5-1 and TRBJ2-1; the D gene is possibly TRBD1 (5 bases). Trimming took off 6 bases at V and 6 bases at J, with 13 bases between the two ends. CDR1 is SGHRS and CDR2 is YFSETQ in the germline V gene. CDR3 length equals 13 residues. In nucleotides, the CDR3 is TGCGCCAGCACAGGGCTGACCTCCAATGAGCAGTTCTTC. Its protein is CASTGLTSNEQFF.

In its sample, this clonotype was seen a few times. The CDR3 protein is CASSQGRTGGLNEQFF. DNA for the CDR3: TGCGCCAGCAGCCAAGGGCGTACGGGAGGCCTCAATGAGCAGTTCTTC. The V and J genes are TRBV4-1 and TRBJ2-1, with TRBD2 matching over 7 bases. The CDR3 has 16 residues. Germline CDR1 is MGHRA and CDR2 is YSYEKL. Trimming cost V 1 base and J 6 bases; bases outside gene matches: 9.

This clonotype was counted many times. The rearrangement uses TRBV6-5 and TRBJ1-1, with 10 bases aligning to TRBD1. The CDR3 is made up of 15 amino acids. Trimming took 6 bases from V and 5 from J; bases not matched to a gene: 9. Germline V lookup: CDR1 MNHEY, CDR2 SVGAGI. The chain's CDR3 is CASRLDRGRGTEAFF. The CDR3 region has the DNA TGTGCCAGCAGATTAGACAGGGGGCGAGGAACTGAAGCTTTCTTT.